The clone carrying this T cell receptor (beta chain) showed up just once. It was with random hexamers that roughly 0.45 to 1 ug RNA was reverse transcribed. By means of immunoSEQ multiplex PCR, TCR beta CDR3 spanning 54 Vbeta and 13 Jbeta underwent amplification. TCRdb ran MiXCR on the immunoSEQ multiplex PCR reads and lists one entry per CDR3 protein. The sample consists of about 300,000 distinct CDR3 sequences, about 82% of them appearing once. The sample is drawn from a study of CD8 T cells in Susac syndrome. The germline V gene has CDR1 MDHEN and CDR2 SYDVKM. The CDR3 loop spans 11 amino acids. V was clipped by 3 bases and J by 9 bases, with 6 bases between them. Sequencing of TCR beta covered CD8+ and CD4+ T cells obtained from blood. The multiple sclerosis control group comprised treatment-naive patients with stable or active relapsing-remitting disease.

The receptor's source is a human donor with multiple sclerosis. The genes are TRBV28 and TRBJ2-1; D may be TRBD1 (5 bases). Input material: CD8+ T cells from PBMCs. The CDR3 nucleotides read TGTGCCAGCAGTTTTGGGGCTGAGCAGTTCTTC. It specifies CASSFGAEQFF.